The following is a TCR beta chain sequence with its context. Its antigen specificity is not known. Base qualities are not provided; no much larger clone lies one nucleotide away. The library was generated by the immunoSEQ multiplex PCR assay. A mixture of 60 forward primers for TCR Vbeta segments and 13 reverse primers for TCR Jbeta segments was used in the multiplex PCR. The CDR3 region of rearranged TCR beta genes was amplified from genomic DNA by a multiplex PCR assay. The amplified TCR beta libraries were sequenced on the Illumina HiSeq System as 87-base-pair reads. Concerning the study's data processing: Across the 700 or so repertoires, a later analysis counted 75 million to 90 million unique TCR beta chains, roughly 11 million of which were shared by at least two donors. Raw reads were error-corrected and collapsed into unique sequences by a nearest-neighbor algorithm in which closely related sequences were merged to remove PCR and sequencing errors. V, D and J gene segments were assigned by aligning CDR3 sequences to IMGT reference sequences. For a sequence to be retained, a match of at least six nucleotides to both a V gene segment and a J gene segment was required. Rearrangements were classified as productive when the CDR3 lacked stop codons and remained in frame with V and J, and all other rearrangements were classified as non-productive. Following IMGT convention, CDR3 was defined as the stretch from the second conserved V-encoded cysteine up to the conserved J-encoded phenylalanine. Sequences without an unambiguous match to a single V gene segment were excluded from the earlier analysis of about 600 of the donors. An earlier analysis of almost 600 of the donors classified V segments as functional when productive rearrangements were above 56.7% and as segregating when the standard deviation between donors was above 5%. To diagnose cytomegalovirus status from the catalog of TCR beta chain sequences, a statistical classification framework was built. In a later analysis, TCR nucleotide sequences were compared against IMGT/GENE-DB human TR gene sequences so that V and J genes could be assigned. In a later analysis, CDR3 sequences and most-parsimonious VDJ recombination scenarios were assigned using the TCRdist pipeline. In a later analysis, every TCR beta chain was defined by the combination of its CDR3 amino acid sequence and its V-gene family, and reads without a unique V-gene family were dropped. To address suspected cross-contamination and a sequencing artifact, a later analysis removed around 590 highly shared, low-generation-probability nucleotide sequences. In a later analysis, a clonal expansion index was calculated for each public chain from normalized within-repertoire ranks of inferred template counts. A later analysis computed generation probabilities with a VDJ recombination model fitted to out-of-frame rearrangements, and checked the results against IGoR. In a later analysis, TCR-TCR, TCR-HLA and TCR-CMV co-occurrence was scored with hypergeometric tests, and a repertoire-size bias correction was applied to TCR pairs. False discovery rates were estimated in a later analysis by permuting HLA or CMV assignments 20 times. In a later analysis, co-occurring TCRs were grouped with DBSCAN, and TCRdist sequence similarity was added when clustering was performed within HLA-allele-positive subsets. Repertoires with fewer than 30,000 or more than 120,000 public chains, plus five repertoires with anomalous nucleotide sharing, were excluded from co-occurrence clustering. As stored in TCRdb, this immuneACCESS dataset retains in-frame rearrangements with V and J assigned. A fraction of the clones does not appear; measured against another copy, unresolved V genes explain less than half of the discrepancy, and the remainder lacks a known reason. Clonal size and the V and J genes are those of that table, whereas D and trimming came from the DNA. The table for this sample lists about 140,000 clones; 75% to 90% of them were counted only once. Of the sample, approximately 1.1% is held by the ten largest clones.

These data come from a study of cytomegalovirus exposure and HLA in healthy donors (dated by TCRdb to 2016 to 2017). A note on the overall study: An earlier analysis of several hundred of the donors reported approximately 300 Gb of sequence data and 120 million or so unique TCR beta sequences from 150 million to 200 million T cells. Rather than using new phenotypic data, the later analysis identified candidate immune exposures from TCR beta sequences and from how often those sequences occurred across donors. To predict cytomegalovirus infection status, the study brought together high-throughput TCR immunosequencing, statistical association of individual TCRs with disease status, and machine learning. A later analysis re-analyzed previously published TCR beta repertoires from 550 to 700 donors and added high-resolution HLA genotyping to study TCR occurrence patterns. The study profiled the T cell repertoires of hundreds of subjects by immunosequencing and related them to cytomegalovirus serostatus. In a later genetic analysis, genome-wide SNP genotypes for about 55% of the roughly 670 donors were used, and that subset was treated as a discovery cohort. The genetic ancestry cluster associated with self-reported Caucasian donors included 81% of the roughly 400 genotyped donors. Alongside the repertoire data, information on donor age, sex, ethnicity and CMV serostatus was compiled. About 300 gigabases of sequencing data and 78 million or so unique TCR sequences were included in an early release covering roughly 600 HLA-typed donors. The aim of the study was to test whether cataloging public T cell receptors could identify signatures of past pathogen exposure. Across about 370 genotyped donors of the cohort, an average of about 240,000 unique TCR beta nucleotide sequences per donor were sequenced, and roughly 17% of those sequences were non-productive. Four to six DR-DQ haplotypes were handled as single units for association and clustering, since linkage in the cohort was strong. HLA typing included class I and class II loci at four-digit resolution. Typing coverage differed by locus: A, B, C, DRB1 and DQB1 were typed in about 620-640 donors, DQA1 in about 500, DPA1 in some 610, and DPB1 in approximately 450. Besides the first cohort of 550 to 750 subjects, a separate validation cohort made up of 95 to 150 different subjects was used. Every discovery cohort repertoire had been produced on one sequencing platform. An earlier analysis of several hundred of the donors applied high-throughput TCR beta sequencing to assess whether each TCR beta V gene segment acted as functional or pseudogenic.

The germline V gene specifies MDHEN as CDR1 and SYDVKM as CDR2. The junction shows trimming of 3 bases on V and 9 bases on J, plus 14 bases between the germline ends. Including cysteine and phenylalanine, the CDR3 has 13 amino acids. Only the CDR3 DNA stays, 39 bases, in frame from base 1. Study-wide findings and limitations: Some IMGT-functional V segments, including TRBV6-2 and TRBV6-3, could not be distinguished by the 87-base-pair reads and were therefore excluded. According to the authors, the approach could potentially be generalized to other disease states and immunological phenotypes. In vitro tests confirmed that a few of the cytomegalovirus-associated TCR beta chains recognize cytomegalovirus antigens. A group of highly shared sequence variants was considered likely to be a technical artifact of the sequencing pipeline. Some 16 rarely observed V segments, including chromosome 9 orphons, were excluded from the earlier analysis of a few hundred of the donors because counts were too low. Linkage disequilibrium might explain the correlated functional status among segregating V segments, but an unknown experimental factor could not be ruled out. A later analysis found that HLA-associated TCR beta chains were more clonally expanded and had lower generation probabilities than equally common non-associated chains. Specific HLA alleles were associated with 16,951 TCR beta sequences at a false discovery rate of 0.05 in a later analysis. Cytomegalovirus status was reported to be diagnosed by the classifier with high specificity and sensitivity in both the original and validation cohorts. A later genetic analysis reported fewer N-insertions in productive TCRs among donors in an Asian-associated ancestry cluster than the roughly 700-donor mean. A later analysis found that most CMV-associated TCR beta chains appeared HLA-restricted, with HLA associations seemingly driven largely by CMV exposure. While some public TCRs were present in many individuals, most TCR sequences turned up only very rarely across donors. A further reported finding was that TCR beta sequences accurately predicted the HLA-A and HLA-B alleles for most subjects in the first cohort. Only TCR beta chains were sequenced in this cohort, and the absence of alpha or paired-chain data limited detectable features. In a later analysis, TCR association rates were found to vary across HLA loci, with the most associated TCRs seen for DRB1 alleles and the fewest for HLA-C alleles. Because HLA typing was missing for some donors at each locus, association tests included only the typed subset. Assigning TCR associations to individual alleles was difficult when HLA alleles, especially DR and DQ, strongly co-occurred. In the study, 150 to 200 TCR beta chains were listed as associated with cytomegalovirus. In an earlier analysis of several hundred of the donors, most TCR beta V segments were observed in productive rearrangements about 90% or about 30% of the time, broadly matching IMGT annotations. Several of the top co-occurrence clusters appeared to be linked to parvovirus B19, influenza, CMV and Epstein-Barr virus, according to a later analysis. The presence/absence analyses assumed that sequencing depth was roughly uniform across donors, and that assumption may not be true. The only immune exposure information available for the cohort was CMV serostatus. V-gene and J-gene trimming of TCR beta chains was associated with a missense DCLRE1C variant in a later genetic analysis, and the association was replicated in an independent cohort.

The cohort was made up of approximately 670 healthy bone marrow donors. All cohort members were sampled while nominally healthy, although unrecorded immune exposures were likely present. The donor was CMV seronegative and was included in the group of 352 seronegative cohort members. Every donor gave a peripheral blood sample, and the peripheral blood mononuclear cells from that sample were used for TCR beta sequencing. The Qiagen DNeasy Blood Extraction Kit was used to extract genomic DNA from the blood cell samples. The chain links TRBV28 with TRBJ1-1, and TRBD1 may be the D gene, going by 6 matching bases. The sequenced sample was PBMCs. This receptor was identified in a female donor in good health and CMV-seronegative. In nucleotide form, the sequence is TGTGCCAGCAGTTTGGGGACACTACAACAAGCTTTCTTT. This translates into CASSLGTLQQAFF. The entire variable domain, with the stretches around the CDR3 drawn from the reference TRBV28 and TRBJ1-1 proteins, is DVKVTQSSRYLVKRTGEKVFLECVQDMDHENMFWYRQDPGLGLRLIYFSYDVKMKEKGDIPEGYSVSREKKERFSLILESASTNQTSMYLCASSLGTLQQAFFGQGTRLTVV.